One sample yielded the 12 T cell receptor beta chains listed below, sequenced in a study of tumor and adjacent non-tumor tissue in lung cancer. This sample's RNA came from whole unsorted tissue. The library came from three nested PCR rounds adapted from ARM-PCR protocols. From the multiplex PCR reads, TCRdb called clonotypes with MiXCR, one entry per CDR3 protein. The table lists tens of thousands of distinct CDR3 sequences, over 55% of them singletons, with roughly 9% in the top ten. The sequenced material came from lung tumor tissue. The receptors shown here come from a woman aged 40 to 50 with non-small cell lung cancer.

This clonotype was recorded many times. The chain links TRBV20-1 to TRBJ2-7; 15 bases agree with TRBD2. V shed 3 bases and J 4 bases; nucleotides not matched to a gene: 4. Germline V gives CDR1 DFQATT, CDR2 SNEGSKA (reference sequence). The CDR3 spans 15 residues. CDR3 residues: CSARSGTSGRYEQYF. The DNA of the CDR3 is TGCAGTGCTAGGTCCGGGACTAGCGGGAGGTACGAGCAGTACTTC.

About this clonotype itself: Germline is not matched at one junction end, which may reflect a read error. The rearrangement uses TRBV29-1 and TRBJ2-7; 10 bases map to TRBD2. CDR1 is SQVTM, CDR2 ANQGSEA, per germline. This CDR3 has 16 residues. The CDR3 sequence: CNAARTSGKKAYEQYF. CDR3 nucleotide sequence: TGCAACGCCGCCCGCACTAGCGGGAAGAAAGCCTACGAGCAATACTTC.

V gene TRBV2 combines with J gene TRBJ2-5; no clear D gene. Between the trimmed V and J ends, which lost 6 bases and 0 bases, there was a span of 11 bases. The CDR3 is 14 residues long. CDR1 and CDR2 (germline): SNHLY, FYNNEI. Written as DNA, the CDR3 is TGTGCCAGCAGGGGGTTTGTGGACCAAGAGACCCAGTACTTC. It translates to CASRGFVDQETQYF.

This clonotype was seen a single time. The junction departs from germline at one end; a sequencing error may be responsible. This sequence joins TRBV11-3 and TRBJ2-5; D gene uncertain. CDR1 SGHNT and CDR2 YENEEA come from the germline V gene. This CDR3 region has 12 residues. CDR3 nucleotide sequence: TGTACCAGCATCCCCGAAGGAGAGAGCCAGTACTTC. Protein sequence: CTSIPEGESQYF.

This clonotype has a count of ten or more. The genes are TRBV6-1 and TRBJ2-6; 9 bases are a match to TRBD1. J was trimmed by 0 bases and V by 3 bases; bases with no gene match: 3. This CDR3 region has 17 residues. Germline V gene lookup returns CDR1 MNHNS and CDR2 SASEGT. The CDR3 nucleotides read TGTGCCAGCAGTGAGGACAGGGGCCTCTCTGGGGCCAACGTCCTGACTTTC. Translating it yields CASSEDRGLSGANVLTF.

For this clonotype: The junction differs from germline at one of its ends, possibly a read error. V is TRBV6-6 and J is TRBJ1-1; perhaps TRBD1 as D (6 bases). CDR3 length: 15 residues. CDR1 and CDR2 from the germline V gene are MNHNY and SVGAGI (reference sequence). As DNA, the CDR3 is TGTGCCAGCAACGTACAGGGTGGAATGAAGACTGAAGCATTCTTT. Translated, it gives CASNVQGGMKTEAFF.

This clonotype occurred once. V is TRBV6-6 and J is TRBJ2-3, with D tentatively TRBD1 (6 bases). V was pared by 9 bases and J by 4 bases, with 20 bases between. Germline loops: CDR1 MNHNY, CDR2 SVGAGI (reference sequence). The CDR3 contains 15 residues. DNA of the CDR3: TGTGCCAGTACAAAGGGGCAGGGGTTCTCAGATACGCAGTATTTT. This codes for CASTKGQGFSDTQYF.

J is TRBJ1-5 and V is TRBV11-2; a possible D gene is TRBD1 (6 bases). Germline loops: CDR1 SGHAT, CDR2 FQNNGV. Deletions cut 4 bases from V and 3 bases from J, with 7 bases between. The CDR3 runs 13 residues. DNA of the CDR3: TGTGCCAGCAGCTCAGGGGTCAATCAGCCCCAGCATTTT. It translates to CASSSGVNQPQHF.

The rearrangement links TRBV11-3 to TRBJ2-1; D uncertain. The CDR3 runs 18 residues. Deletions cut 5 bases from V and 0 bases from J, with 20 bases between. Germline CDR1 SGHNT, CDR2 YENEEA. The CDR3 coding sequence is TGTGCCAGCAGCCCCGGATTAGTCGTGGGTGGCTCCTACAATGAGCAGTTCTTC. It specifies CASSPGLVVGGSYNEQFF.

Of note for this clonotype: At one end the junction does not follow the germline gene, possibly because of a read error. The CDR3 loop reads CASSERQGNTATQYF. DNA of the CDR3: TGTGCCAGCAGTGAACGTCAAGGGAACACAGCTACGCAGTATTTT. The genes are TRBV6-1 and TRBJ2-3; D unresolved. From germline, CDR1 is MNHNS and CDR2 SASEGT. The CDR3 runs 15 residues.

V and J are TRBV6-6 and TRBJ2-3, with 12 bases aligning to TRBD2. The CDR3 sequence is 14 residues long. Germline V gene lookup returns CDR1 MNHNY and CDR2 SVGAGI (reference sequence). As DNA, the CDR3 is TGTGTCAACATGCCTAGCGGGGGGGGGGATACGCAGTATTTT. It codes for CVNMPSGGGDTQYF.

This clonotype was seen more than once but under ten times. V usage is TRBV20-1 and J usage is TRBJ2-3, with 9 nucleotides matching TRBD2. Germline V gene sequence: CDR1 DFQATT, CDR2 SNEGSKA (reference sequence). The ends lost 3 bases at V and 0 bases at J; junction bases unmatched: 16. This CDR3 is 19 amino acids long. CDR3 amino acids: CSASSYGVARGGSTDTQYF. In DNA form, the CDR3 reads TGCAGTGCTAGTTCTTATGGGGTCGCGCGGGGGGGTAGCACAGATACGCAGTATTTT.